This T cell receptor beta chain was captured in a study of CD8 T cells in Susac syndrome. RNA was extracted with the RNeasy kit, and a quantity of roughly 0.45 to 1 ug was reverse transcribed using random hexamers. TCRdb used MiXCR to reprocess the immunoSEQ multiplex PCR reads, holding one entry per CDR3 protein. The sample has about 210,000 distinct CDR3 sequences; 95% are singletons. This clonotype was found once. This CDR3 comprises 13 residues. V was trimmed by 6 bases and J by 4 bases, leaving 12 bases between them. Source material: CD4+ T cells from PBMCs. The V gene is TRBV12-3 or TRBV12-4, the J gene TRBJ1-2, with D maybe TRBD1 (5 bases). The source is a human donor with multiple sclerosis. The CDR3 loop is CASSLRDAYGYTF. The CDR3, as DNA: TGTGCCAGCAGCCTCAGGGACGCCTATGGCTACACCTTC.